This TCR beta chain was documented in a study of T cells after yellow fever vaccination. Findings and limits, study-wide: Reappearing after the booster were most of the clones from primary vaccination (around 96% CD4, 70% to 90% CD8). Weaker, the secondary response peaked sooner, at day 5 versus 15.

The CDR3 length is 14 residues. From germline, CDR1 is GTSNPN and CDR2 SVGIG (reference sequence). Trimming took off 1 base at V and 1 base at J, with 9 bases between the two ends. The 5'RACE template-switching step produced TCR cDNA and added a universal primer site and UMIs. MiXCR, applied by TCRdb to the 5' RACE reads, yields one record per CDR3 protein. The sample has about 45,000 distinct CDR3 sequences, approximately 6.3% seen once. Ten or more counts support this clonotype. The material sequenced was CD8+ T cells not binding an NS4B(214-222) dextramer, sorted from PBMCs, taken 45 days after the yellow fever booster vaccination. The V and J genes are TRBV30 and TRBJ2-3; perhaps TRBD1 as D (6 bases). The TCR originated in a man aged 25 to 40 who received the YFV17D yellow fever vaccine. The CDR3 region has the DNA TGTGCCTGGAGTGATGAGGGGGGCACAGATACGCAGTATTTT. It translates to CAWSDEGGTDTQYF.